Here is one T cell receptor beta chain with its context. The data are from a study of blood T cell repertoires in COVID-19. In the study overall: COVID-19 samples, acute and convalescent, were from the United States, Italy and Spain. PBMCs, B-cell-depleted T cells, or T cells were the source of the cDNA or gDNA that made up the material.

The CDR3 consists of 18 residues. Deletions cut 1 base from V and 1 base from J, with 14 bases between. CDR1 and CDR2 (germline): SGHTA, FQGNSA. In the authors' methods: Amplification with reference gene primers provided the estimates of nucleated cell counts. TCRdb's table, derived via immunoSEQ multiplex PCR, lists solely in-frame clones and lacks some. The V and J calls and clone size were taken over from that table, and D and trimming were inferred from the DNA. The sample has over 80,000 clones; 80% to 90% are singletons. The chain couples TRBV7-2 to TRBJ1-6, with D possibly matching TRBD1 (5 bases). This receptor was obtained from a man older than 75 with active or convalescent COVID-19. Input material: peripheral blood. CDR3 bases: TGTGCCAGCAGCTTAGAGGGCGGGGGGAGATCCTATAATTCACCCCTCCACTTT. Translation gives CASSLEGGGRSYNSPLHF.